Shown below are 19 T cell receptor beta chains from a single sample sequenced in a study of OX40 agonist ivuxolimab in advanced cancers. Generated by immunoSEQ multiplex PCR, the TCRdb table keeps only in-frame clones and is missing some. The sample lists tens of thousands of clones, about four fifths occurring once. Source: CD4+ or CD8+ T cells sorted from blood, taken in a trial of the OX40 agonist ivuxolimab. The receptors derive from an adult with an advanced solid tumor such as melanoma, head and neck, liver or kidney cancer.

The V gene is TRBV6-4, the J gene TRBJ2-5, with 12 bases aligning to TRBD2. Germline CDR1 and CDR2: MRHNA and SNTAGT. The CDR3 spans 15 residues. Trimming removed 6 bases from V and 2 bases from J; junction bases left unmatched: 4. The CDR3 nucleotides are TGTGCCAGCAGCCCGGGGACTAGCGGGCAAGAGACCCAGTACTTC. It yields the protein CASSPGTSGQETQYF.

Only a few counts were recorded for this clone. The rearrangement joins TRBV21-1 to TRBJ1-2; the table's D call, TRBD1, was not checked against the DNA. TRBV21-1 is a pseudogene. The CDR3 length is 15 residues. CDR3 residues: CASSARQGLGYGYTF. CDR3 nucleotides: TGTGCCAGCAGCGCTAGACAGGGCCTGGGTTATGGCTACACCTTC.

The chain uses TRBV6-5 and TRBJ1-5; the D gene is possibly TRBD1 (5 bases). CDR1 is MNHEY, CDR2 SVGAGI, per germline. The CDR3 runs 14 residues. With 4 bases removed from V and 2 bases from J, the gap between germline ends came to 9 bases. CDR3 amino acids: CASSLGVGNQPQHF. CDR3 DNA: TGTGCCAGCAGTTTGGGGGTGGGCAATCAGCCCCAGCATTTT.

The count of this clone is one. V is TRBV7-9 and J is TRBJ2-5; 8 nucleotides agree with TRBD1. CDR1 and CDR2 from the germline V gene are SEHNR and FQNEAQ (reference sequence). J lost 1 base, V lost 5 bases, and 9 bases had no gene match. This CDR3 contains 16 residues. The CDR3 spells CASSTTGGSSQETQYF. The CDR3 nucleotides read TGTGCCAGCAGCACAACAGGGGGTTCATCCCAAGAGACCCAGTACTTC.

In this sample, this clone turned up a few times. V is TRBV28 and J is TRBJ1-1, with D perhaps matching TRBD1 (6 bases). CDR1 and CDR2 (germline): MDHEN, SYDVKM. The V gene lost 5 bases and the J gene lost 6 bases, with 13 bases spanning the gap. This CDR3 contains 13 residues. CDR3 in DNA: TGTGCCAGCAGTGGGAGGGGGGCCGCTGAAGCTTTCTTT. This sequence encodes CASSGRGAAEAFF.

This clone has only one observation. This chain uses TRBV2 with TRBJ2-1; 10 nucleotides line up with TRBD1. J was trimmed by 7 bases and V by 4 bases; bases with no gene match: 10. This CDR3 comprises 16 residues. Germline V lookup: CDR1 SNHLY, CDR2 FYNNEI. CDR3 amino acids: CASSGSRDRGLNEQFF. The CDR3 region has the DNA TGTGCCAGCAGTGGGTCCCGGGACAGGGGTTTGAATGAGCAGTTCTTC.

The chain joins TRBV29-1 to TRBJ2-3; unclear D gene. Per the germline V gene, CDR1 is SQVTM and CDR2 is ANQGSEA. The ends were cut back, 7 bases at V and 3 bases at J, with 8 bases in the middle. The CDR3 contains 11 residues. CDR3 region: CSAPSTDTQYF. The CDR3 DNA reads as TGCAGCGCCCCTTCAACAGATACGCAGTATTTT.

The chain combines TRBV14 with TRBJ2-5, with 7 bases identical to TRBD2. V lost 4 bases and J lost 1; bases outside the gene matches: 3. CDR3 size: 14 residues. Germline V CDR1 and CDR2: SGHDN, FVKESK. In DNA form, the CDR3 reads TGTGCCAGCAGCCCTGGGACTACCCAAGAGACCCAGTACTTC. Amino acid sequence: CASSPGTTQETQYF. Full variable domain (rest looked up from reference TRBV14 and TRBJ2-5): EAGVTQFPSHSVIEKGQTVTLRCDPISGHDNLYWYRRVMGKEIKFLLHFVKESKQDESGMPNNRFLAERTGGTYSTLKVQPAELEDSGVYFCASSPGTTQETQYFGPGTRLLVL.

The V and J genes are TRBV5-1 and TRBJ2-1, with a possible D match to TRBD2 (5 bases). The CDR3 runs 15 residues. Trimming took off 0 bases at V and 4 bases at J, with 11 bases between the two ends. The germline CDR1 and CDR2 sequences are SGHRS and YFSETQ. CDR3 amino acids: CASSLARTGYNEQFF. The DNA for the CDR3 is TGCGCCAGCAGCTTGGCCCGGACTGGTTACAATGAGCAGTTCTTC.

Concerning this clone: This same CDR3 is encoded by further DNA sequences in the sample. The rearrangement links TRBV9 to TRBJ1-5; D call uncertain. Trimming stripped 2 bases from V and 4 bases from J, with 4 bases between. This CDR3 comprises 12 residues. CDR1 SGDLS and CDR2 YYNGEE come from the germline V gene. Written as DNA, the CDR3 is TGTGCCAGCAGCGTGGGGAATCAGCCCCAGCATTTT. It translates to CASSVGNQPQHF.

The CDR3 coding sequence is TGTGCCAGCAGCTTGGGCCTGGTCGGGAACACCGGGGAGCTGTTTTTT. Its protein is CASSLGLVGNTGELFF. V gene TRBV7-3 combines with J gene TRBJ2-2; D remains ambiguous. V lost 3 bases, J lost 1 base, and 12 bases lay in between. Germline V gene lookup returns CDR1 SGHTA and CDR2 FQGTGA. This CDR3 is built from 16 residues.

The genes are TRBV7-8 and TRBJ1-2, with no clear D. The CDR3 contains 14 residues. Trimming took 1 base from V and 0 from J, leaving 6 bases between them. Germline values: CDR1 SGHVS, CDR2 FQNEAQ. CDR3 DNA: TGTGCCAGCAGCTTAGACTTGACTAACTATGGCTACACCTTC. Translating it yields CASSLDLTNYGYTF.

The rearrangement links TRBV30 to TRBJ2-3, with D possibly being TRBD2 (6 bases). The CDR3 runs 14 residues. Germline lookup yields CDR1 GTSNPN and CDR2 SVGIG (reference sequence). The V gene lost 1 base and the J gene lost 1 base, with 9 bases spanning the gap. Written as DNA, the CDR3 is TGTGCCTGGAGTGACTTAGCGGGCACAGATACGCAGTATTTT. As protein: CAWSDLAGTDTQYF.

This chain uses TRBV7-9 with TRBJ1-1; D call uncertain. The germline V and J ends were trimmed by 5 bases and 5 bases, with 15 bases remaining between them. Germline CDR1 SEHNR, CDR2 FQNEAQ (reference sequence). The CDR3 is made up of 14 amino acids. CDR3 in DNA: TGTGCCAGCAGCCCCCCAACCCCGCGGACTGAAGCTTTCTTT. Translating gives CASSPPTPRTEAFF.

The rearrangement links TRBV6-5 to TRBJ2-1, with a possible D match to TRBD2 (6 bases). The germline CDR1 and CDR2 sequences are MNHEY and SVGAGI. Trimming removed 0 bases from V and 8 bases from J, with 17 bases in between. This CDR3 has 16 residues. The CDR3 coding sequence is TGTGCCAGCAGTTACTCGTCGGGGGAGGTATTCCATGAGCAGTTCTTC. Translated, it gives CASSYSSGEVFHEQFF.

The V and J genes are TRBV4-2 and TRBJ2-1, with 8 bases fitting TRBD2. V gave up 0 bases and J gave up 4 bases; unmatched junction bases: 8. Germline V lookup: CDR1 LGHNA, CDR2 YNFKEQ. CDR3 length: 17 amino acids. CDR3 region: CASSQEAGVAGYNEQFF. The DNA for the CDR3 is TGTGCCAGCAGCCAAGAAGCGGGAGTAGCGGGATACAATGAGCAGTTCTTC.

The J gene is TRBJ1-1, the V gene TRBV9; perhaps TRBD1 as D (5 bases). The ends were cut back, 4 bases at V and 2 bases at J, with 12 bases in the middle. Germline CDR1 SGDLS, CDR2 YYNGEE. The CDR3 has 14 amino acids. The CDR3 coding sequence is TGTGCCAGCAGCCCGGGGGGTAGAAACACTGAAGCTTTCTTT. Translation gives CASSPGGRNTEAFF.

This clone was detected once. The chain joins TRBV28 to TRBJ2-1; 7 bases match TRBD1. Per the germline V gene, CDR1 is MDHEN and CDR2 is SYDVKM. The CDR3 runs to 15 residues. The ends lost 3 bases at V and 4 bases at J; junction bases unmatched: 6. The CDR3 is CASSFIGQEYNEQFF. The CDR3, as DNA: TGTGCCAGCAGTTTTATTGGACAGGAATACAATGAGCAGTTCTTC.

The V gene is TRBV9, the J gene TRBJ2-2, with 10 nucleotides matching TRBD2. V trimming: 1 base; J trimming: 3 bases; junction bases outside the gene matches: 15. The germline V gene encodes CDR1 SGDLS and CDR2 YYNGEE. The CDR3 loop spans 20 amino acids. The DNA of the CDR3 is TGTGCCAGCAGCGTACCCATCACGAGAGCGGGAGGGCCGGACACCGGGGAGCTGTTTTTT. This sequence encodes CASSVPITRAGGPDTGELFF. Full variable domain (rest looked up from reference TRBV9 and TRBJ2-2): DSGVTQTPKHLITATGQRVTLRCSPRSGDLSVYWYQQSLDQGLQFLIQYYNGEERAKGNILERFSAQQFPDLHSELNLSSLELGDSALYFCASSVPITRAGGPDTGELFFGEGSRLTVL.